Presented here are 22 T cell receptor beta chains from one specimen sequenced in a study of blood T cell repertoires in COVID-19. Clones were read by immunoSEQ multiplex PCR, and TCRdb kept only the in-frame ones, dropping some. This sample has approximately 230,000 clones, with 84% found just once. The sequenced sample was peripheral blood. The receptor source for this set is a man aged 30-40 years with active or convalescent COVID-19.

V gene TRBV4-2 combines with J gene TRBJ2-2; TRBD1 is a possible D gene (6 bases). V gave up 3 bases and J gave up 2 bases, with 16 bases separating them. The CDR3 runs 17 residues. Looked up from germline, CDR1 is LGHNA and CDR2 is YNFKEQ. The CDR3 DNA follows: TGTGCCAGCAGCCACTACCTGGGACACCAAAACACCGGGGAGCTGTTTTTT. This encodes CASSHYLGHQNTGELFF.

J is TRBJ1-1 and V is TRBV19, with 8 nucleotides matching TRBD1. V lost 7 bases and J lost 3; bases outside the gene matches: 10. The germline gives CDR1 LNHDA, CDR2 SQIVND (reference sequence). This CDR3 region has 15 residues. The CDR3 protein is CASTYRGNGDTEAFF. For the CDR3, the DNA is TGTGCCAGTACCTACAGGGGGAATGGGGACACTGAAGCTTTCTTT.

The V call is TRBV30, the J call TRBJ2-7, with D maybe TRBD1 (5 bases). V was pared by 4 bases and J by 6 bases, with 10 bases between. Germline values: CDR1 GTSNPN, CDR2 SVGIG (reference sequence). The CDR3 sequence is 11 residues long. CDR3 protein: CAWKWGGEQYF. DNA for the CDR3: TGTGCCTGGAAGTGGGGCGGCGAGCAGTACTTC.

This clone was seen a single time. The chain couples TRBV11-2 to TRBJ2-5, with 9 bases identical to TRBD1. Germline V CDR1 and CDR2: SGHAT, FQNNGV. There are 13 residues in the CDR3. Trimming cost V 6 bases and J 2 bases; bases outside gene matches: 1. The CDR3 DNA follows: TGTGCCAGCAGGACAGGGGGACAAGAGACCCAGTACTTC. It encodes CASRTGGQETQYF. Full variable domain (rest looked up from reference TRBV11-2 and TRBJ2-5): EAGVAQSPRYKIIEKRQSVAFWCNPISGHATLYWYQQILGQGPKLLIQFQNNGVVDDSQLPKDRFSAERLKGVDSTLKIQPAKLEDSAVYLCASRTGGQETQYFGPGTRLLVL.

This clone has just one count. The V and J genes are TRBV4-3 and TRBJ2-3; D remains ambiguous. The V gene lost 0 bases and the J gene lost 1 base, with 14 bases spanning the gap. Looked up from germline, CDR1 is LGHNA and CDR2 is YSLEER. This CDR3 comprises 17 residues. The CDR3 is CASSQEVAPTGTDTQYF. CDR3 coding DNA: TGCGCCAGCAGCCAAGAGGTCGCGCCTACCGGCACAGATACGCAGTATTTT.

The V call is TRBV6-2 or TRBV6-3, the J call TRBJ2-7; 7 bases fit TRBD1. Germline V lookup: CDR1 MNHEY, CDR2 SVGEGT. The J segment lost 1 base and the V segment lost 2 bases, leaving 17 bases of the junction unmatched. CDR3 size: 19 residues. CDR3 sequence: CASSYNALSQGSGSYEQYF. CDR3 coding DNA: TGTGCCAGCAGTTACAACGCCCTCTCACAGGGGAGTGGGTCCTACGAGCAGTACTTC.

This chain links TRBV7-2 with TRBJ2-7, with TRBD2 matching 7 bases. The CDR3 is made up of 14 amino acids. CDR1 SGHTA and CDR2 FQGNSA come from the germline V gene. V lost 4 bases and J lost 7; bases outside the gene matches: 10. CDR3 residues: CASSSWTSLGEQYF. CDR3 sequence (DNA): TGTGCCAGCAGCTCTTGGACTAGTCTAGGGGAGCAGTACTTC.

The chain joins TRBV6-2 or TRBV6-3 to TRBJ2-1; TRBD1 matches 10 bases. V shed 2 bases, J shed 4 bases, and the junction held 5 bases outside the gene matches. The germline CDR1 and CDR2 sequences are MNHEY and SVGEGT. The CDR3 sequence is 16 residues long. CDR3 sequence reads: CASSYVRTGGYNEQFF. DNA of the CDR3: TGTGCCAGCAGTTACGTAAGGACAGGGGGTTACAATGAGCAGTTCTTC.

The chain recombines TRBV18 with TRBJ2-7, with D perhaps matching TRBD2 (5 bases). This CDR3 comprises 13 residues. Germline loops: CDR1 KGHSH, CDR2 LQKENI. V lost 2 bases to trimming and J lost 6 bases, with 11 bases between them. CDR3 nucleotide sequence: TGTGCCAGCTCACCAAAGGGAGTTTTCGAGCAGTACTTC. The encoded protein is CASSPKGVFEQYF. The full variable domain, rest sourced from reference TRBV18 and TRBJ2-7, is NAGVMQNPRHLVRRRGQEARLRCSPMKGHSHVYWYRQLPEEGLKFMVYLQKENIIDESGMPKERFSAEFPKEGPSILRIQQVVRGDSAAYFCASSPKGVFEQYFGPGTRLTVT.

This clone was seen a single time. The rearrangement uses TRBV7-2 and TRBJ1-5; TRBD1 matches at 7 bases. The V gene's germline CDR1 is SGHTA and CDR2 FQGNSA. This CDR3 region has 14 residues. Trimming at V came to 5 bases and at J to 8 bases, leaving 9 bases not matched to a gene. In DNA form, the CDR3 reads TGTGCCAGCAGCCCCTTTGAGGGGGCAAAGCCCCAGCATTTT. It translates to CASSPFEGAKPQHF.

J is TRBJ1-3 and V is TRBV10-3; tentatively, D is TRBD1 (5 bases). Trimming pared 4 bases from V and 1 base from J, leaving 8 bases between. CDR1 is ENHRY, CDR2 SYGVKD, per germline. The CDR3 contains 14 residues. The CDR3: CAISVQGSGNTIYF. CDR3 nucleotides: TGTGCCATCAGTGTCCAGGGTTCTGGAAACACCATATATTTT.

The chain couples TRBV15 to TRBJ1-3; D not resolved. Germline V gene sequence: CDR1 LNHNV, CDR2 YYDKDF (reference sequence). Trimming removed 0 bases from V and 5 bases from J, with 14 bases in between. This CDR3 has 16 amino acids. CDR3: CATSRDETGIRNTIYF. CDR3 coding DNA: TGTGCCACCAGCAGAGATGAGACGGGGATCAGAAACACCATATATTTT.

The chain has TRBV14 and TRBJ1-3; D is ambiguous. The ends were cut back, 1 base at V and 4 bases at J, with 14 bases in the middle. The CDR3 length is 16 residues. CDR1 is SGHDN, CDR2 FVKESK, per germline. The DNA of the CDR3 is TGTGCCAGCAGCCAAGGACTTGTCGGAGCGGGAAACACCATATATTTT. It encodes CASSQGLVGAGNTIYF.

The chain carries TRBV28 and TRBJ2-2; D might be TRBD2 (5 bases). CDR3 length: 15 residues. The germline CDR1 and CDR2 sequences are MDHEN and SYDVKM. The V and J ends lost 3 bases and 6 bases respectively, with 14 bases between them. The CDR3 protein is CASSFGGTGAGELFF. The DNA for the CDR3 is TGTGCCAGCAGTTTCGGCGGAACCGGGGCCGGGGAGCTGTTTTTT.

This clone was found a few times. This chain links TRBV30 with TRBJ1-1; a weak D match, TRBD1 (6 bases). From germline, CDR1 is GTSNPN and CDR2 SVGIG (reference sequence). With 0 bases removed from V and 6 bases from J, the gap between germline ends came to 20 bases. The CDR3 has 16 residues. This CDR3 is CAWSVSLRAGDAEAFF. DNA for the CDR3: TGTGCCTGGAGTGTCTCTTTACGGGCAGGGGACGCTGAAGCTTTCTTT.

The genes are TRBV6-5 and TRBJ1-3, with 8 bases matching TRBD1. CDR3 length equals 15 residues. Germline assignment: CDR1 MNHEY and CDR2 SVGAGI. After removal of 4 bases from V and 4 bases from J, the junction contained 6 bases not matched to a gene. The CDR3 here is CASSLTTGGGNTIYF. In DNA form, the CDR3 reads TGTGCCAGCAGTTTAACAACAGGGGGAGGAAACACCATATATTTT.

CDR3 nucleotide sequence: TGTGCCAGCAGCAACCCAGGGGGAAGCAGGGAGACCCAGTACTTC. The encoded protein is CASSNPGGSRETQYF. The chain employs TRBV7-8 and TRBJ2-5; 7 bases are a match to TRBD1. The CDR3 covers 15 residues. The junction had 11 bases not matched to a gene; V was cut back by 5 bases and J by 5 bases. CDR1 and CDR2 from the germline V gene are SGHVS and FQNEAQ.

The chain combines TRBV7-9 with TRBJ2-6, with D tentatively TRBD2 (5 bases). CDR1 and CDR2 (germline): SEHNR, FQNEAQ (reference sequence). V was clipped by 7 bases and J by 0 bases, with 7 bases between them. This CDR3 contains 14 residues. The CDR3 DNA is TGTGCCAGCATGAGGGACTCTGGGGCCAACGTCCTGACTTTC. As protein: CASMRDSGANVLTF.

J is TRBJ2-7 and V is TRBV18; possible D gene TRBD2, 5 bases. With 6 bases removed from V and 0 bases from J, the gap between germline ends came to 12 bases. The length of the CDR3 is 14 residues. The germline V gene encodes CDR1 KGHSH and CDR2 LQKENI. The CDR3 protein is CASSRVQASYEQYF. The CDR3 DNA reads as TGTGCCAGCTCGCGGGTGCAGGCCTCCTACGAGCAGTACTTC.

V is TRBV7-5 and J is TRBJ1-1; no DNA check was done on the table's D call, TRBD1. TRBV7-5 is recorded as a pseudogene. The CDR3 has 13 residues. This chain's CDR3 is CARSLTWGPEAFF. Here the CDR3 DNA reads TGTGCCAGAAGCCTCACCTGGGGCCCTGAAGCTTTCTTT.

This sequence joins TRBV27 and TRBJ1-2; TRBD1 matches 8 bases. The V and J ends lost 0 bases and 4 bases, in that order; junction bases with no gene match: 16. Germline CDR1 is MNHEY and CDR2 is SMNVEV (reference sequence). The CDR3 is 19 amino acids. CDR3 amino acids: CASSLSYPGGATLLYGYTF. The CDR3 nucleotides are TGTGCCAGCAGTTTATCCTATCCAGGGGGCGCTACTCTCCTCTATGGCTACACCTTC.

The V call is TRBV7-2, the J call TRBJ2-7; 8 bases are shared with TRBD1. The ends lost 3 bases at V and 2 bases at J; junction bases unmatched: 15. This CDR3 spans 18 amino acids. Germline V gene sequence: CDR1 SGHTA, CDR2 FQGNSA. CDR3 nucleotide sequence: TGTGCCAGCAGCTTCCATATATCCGGGACAGGCTACCCCTACGAGCAGTACTTC. The encoded protein is CASSFHISGTGYPYEQYF.